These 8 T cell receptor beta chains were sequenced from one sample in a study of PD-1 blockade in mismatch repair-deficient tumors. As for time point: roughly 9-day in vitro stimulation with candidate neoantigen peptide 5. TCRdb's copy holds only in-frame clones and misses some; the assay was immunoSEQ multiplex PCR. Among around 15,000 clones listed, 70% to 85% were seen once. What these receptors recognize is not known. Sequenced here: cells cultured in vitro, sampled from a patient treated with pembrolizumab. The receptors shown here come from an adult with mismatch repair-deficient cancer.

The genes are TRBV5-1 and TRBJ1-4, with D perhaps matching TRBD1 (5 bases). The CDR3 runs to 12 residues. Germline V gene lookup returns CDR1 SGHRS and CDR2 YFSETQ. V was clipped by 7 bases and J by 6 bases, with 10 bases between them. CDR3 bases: TGCGCCAGCGGCCTAGGGGATGAAAAACTGTTTTTT. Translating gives CASGLGDEKLFF.

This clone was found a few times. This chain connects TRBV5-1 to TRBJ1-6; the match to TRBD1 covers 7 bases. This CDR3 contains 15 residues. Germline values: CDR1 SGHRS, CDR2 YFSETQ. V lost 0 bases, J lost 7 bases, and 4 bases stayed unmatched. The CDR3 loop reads CASSLGQGENSPLHF. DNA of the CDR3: TGCGCCAGCAGCTTGGGGCAGGGGGAGAATTCACCCCTCCACTTT.

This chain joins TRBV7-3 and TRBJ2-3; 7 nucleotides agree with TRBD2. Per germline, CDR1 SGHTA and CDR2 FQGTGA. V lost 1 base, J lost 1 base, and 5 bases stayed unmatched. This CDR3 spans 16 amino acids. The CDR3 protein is CASSLSGGSGTDTQYF. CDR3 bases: TGTGCCAGCAGCTTAAGCGGCGGGAGCGGCACAGATACGCAGTATTTT.

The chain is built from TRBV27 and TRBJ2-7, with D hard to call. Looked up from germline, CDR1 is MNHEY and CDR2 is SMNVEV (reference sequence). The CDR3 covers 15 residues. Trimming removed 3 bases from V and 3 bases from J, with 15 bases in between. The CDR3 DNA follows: TGTGCCAGCAGTTTGTCGGTTTCGAAGGGCTACGAGCAGTACTTC. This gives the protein CASSLSVSKGYEQYF.

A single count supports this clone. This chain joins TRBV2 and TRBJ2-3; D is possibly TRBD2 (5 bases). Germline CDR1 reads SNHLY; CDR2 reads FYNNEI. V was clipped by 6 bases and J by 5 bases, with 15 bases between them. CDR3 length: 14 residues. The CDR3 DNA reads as TGTGCCAGCAGGACGGACTGGGCTAGAGATACGCAGTATTTT. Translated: CASRTDWARDTQYF.

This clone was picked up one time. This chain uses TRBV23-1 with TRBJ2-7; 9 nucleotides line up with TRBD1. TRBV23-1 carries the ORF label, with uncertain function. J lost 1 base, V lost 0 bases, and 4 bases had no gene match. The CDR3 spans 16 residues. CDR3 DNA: TGCGCCAGCAGTCAATCGAGGGGGACAGGGTCCTACGAGCAGTACTTC. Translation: CASSQSRGTGSYEQYF.

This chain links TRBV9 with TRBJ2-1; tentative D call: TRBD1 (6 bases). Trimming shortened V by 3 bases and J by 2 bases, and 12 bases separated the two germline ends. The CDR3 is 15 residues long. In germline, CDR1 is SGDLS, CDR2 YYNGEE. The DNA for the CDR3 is TGTGCCAGCAGCGCTAAGGGGGACGCCTACAATGAGCAGTTCTTC. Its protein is CASSAKGDAYNEQFF.

The CDR3 bases are TGTGCCAGCAGAGGACAGGGGCCGATAAACACCGGGGAGCTGTTTTTT. Translating gives CASRGQGPINTGELFF. The V call is TRBV7-9, the J call TRBJ2-2; TRBD1 aligns across 9 bases. CDR1 is SEHNR and CDR2 is FQNEAQ in the germline V gene (reference sequence). The length of the CDR3 is 16 residues. J lost 2 bases, V lost 6 bases, and 7 bases had no gene match.